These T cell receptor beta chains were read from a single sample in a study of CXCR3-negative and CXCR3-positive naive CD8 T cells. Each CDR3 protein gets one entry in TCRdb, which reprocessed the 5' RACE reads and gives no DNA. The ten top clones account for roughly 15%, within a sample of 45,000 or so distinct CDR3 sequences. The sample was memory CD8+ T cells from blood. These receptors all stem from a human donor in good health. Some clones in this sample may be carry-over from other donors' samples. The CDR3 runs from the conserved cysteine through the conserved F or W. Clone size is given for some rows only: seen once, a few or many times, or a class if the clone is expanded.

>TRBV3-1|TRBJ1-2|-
CASSQPPGQGNGYTF
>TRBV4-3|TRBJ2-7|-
CASSQDGDSPPYEQYF
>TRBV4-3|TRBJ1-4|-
CASSRTGSFDEKLFF
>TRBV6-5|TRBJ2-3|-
CASSYSTGTDTQYF
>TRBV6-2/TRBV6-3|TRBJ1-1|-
CASSYTENTEAFF
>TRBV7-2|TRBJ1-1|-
CASSLVGGTNTEAFF
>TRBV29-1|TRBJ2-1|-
CSDTELGGVGIRSYNEQFF
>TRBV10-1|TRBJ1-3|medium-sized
CASSESGDSPSSGNTIYF
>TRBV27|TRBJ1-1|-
CASSYLTGANSEAFF
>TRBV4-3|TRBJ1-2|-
CASSQVTRELNYGYTF
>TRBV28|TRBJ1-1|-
CASWDSAMNTEAFF
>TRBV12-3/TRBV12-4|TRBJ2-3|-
CASSPWTGRATDTQYF
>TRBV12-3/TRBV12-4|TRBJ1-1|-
CASSPRVTEAFF
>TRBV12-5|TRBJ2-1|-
CASALAGDGHEQFF
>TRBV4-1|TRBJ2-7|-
CASSQVLAGVHEQYF